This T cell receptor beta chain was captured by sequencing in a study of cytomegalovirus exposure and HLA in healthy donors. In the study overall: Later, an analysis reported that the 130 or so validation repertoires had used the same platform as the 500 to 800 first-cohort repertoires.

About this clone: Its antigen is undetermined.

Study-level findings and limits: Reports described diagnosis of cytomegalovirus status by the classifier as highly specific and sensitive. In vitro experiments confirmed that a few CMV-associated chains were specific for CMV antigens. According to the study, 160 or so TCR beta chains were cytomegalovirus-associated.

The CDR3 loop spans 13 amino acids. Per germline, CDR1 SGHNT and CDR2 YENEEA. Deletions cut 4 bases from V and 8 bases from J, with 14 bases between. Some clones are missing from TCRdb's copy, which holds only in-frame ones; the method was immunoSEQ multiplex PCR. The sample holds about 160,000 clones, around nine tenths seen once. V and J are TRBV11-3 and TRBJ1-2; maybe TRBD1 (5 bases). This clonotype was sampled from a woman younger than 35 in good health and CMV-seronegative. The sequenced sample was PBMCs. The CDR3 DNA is TGTGCCAGCAGCTCTCGGGGGGGTTCCGGCTACACCTTC. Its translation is CASSSRGGSGYTF.